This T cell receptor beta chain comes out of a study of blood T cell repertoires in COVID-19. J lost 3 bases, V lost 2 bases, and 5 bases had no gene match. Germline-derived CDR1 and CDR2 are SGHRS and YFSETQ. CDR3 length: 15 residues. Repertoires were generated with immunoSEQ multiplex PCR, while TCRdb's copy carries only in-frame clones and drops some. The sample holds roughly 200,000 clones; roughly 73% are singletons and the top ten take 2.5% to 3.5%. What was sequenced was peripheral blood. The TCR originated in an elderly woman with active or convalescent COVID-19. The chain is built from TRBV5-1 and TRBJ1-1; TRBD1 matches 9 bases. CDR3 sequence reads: CASSLNRGPDTEAFF. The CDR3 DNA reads TGCGCCAGCAGCTTAAACAGGGGGCCGGACACTGAAGCTTTCTTT.